The 29 T cell receptor beta chains below come from one sample, sequenced in a study of blood T cell repertoires in COVID-19. Clones were sequenced by immunoSEQ multiplex PCR, and TCRdb holds only the in-frame ones, with some missing. The sample lists 35,000 to 55,000 clones, roughly 71% occurring once. Sequencing input: peripheral blood. The receptors here all came from a man older than 75 with acute or convalescent COVID-19.

This rearrangement joins TRBV4-2 to TRBJ1-5; unclear D gene. CDR3 length: 17 amino acids. Trimming cost V 0 bases and J 0 bases, with 12 bases left between them. Germline V lookup: CDR1 LGHNA, CDR2 YNFKEQ. This CDR3 reads CASSQDTTADSNQPQHF. CDR3 in DNA: TGTGCCAGCAGCCAAGACACCACAGCTGATAGCAATCAGCCCCAGCATTTT.

This sequence joins TRBV5-6 and TRBJ2-1; 10 nucleotides agree with TRBD2. The CDR3 has 14 amino acids. The V and J ends lost 4 bases and 4 bases, in that order; junction bases with no gene match: 2. Germline V gene data show CDR1 as SGHDT and CDR2 as YYEEEE. CDR3 bases: TGTGCCAGCAGCCGGACTAGCGGATACAATGAGCAGTTCTTC. Translating gives CASSRTSGYNEQFF.

The chain has TRBV7-2 and TRBJ1-3, with a possible D match to TRBD1 (6 bases). The CDR3 contains 16 residues. The germline V gene encodes CDR1 SGHTA and CDR2 FQGNSA. Between the trimmed V and J ends, which lost 5 bases and 1 base, there was a span of 15 bases. Written as DNA, the CDR3 is TGTGCCAGCAGCCCGCAGGGGTCCGGGTCTGGAAACACCATATATTTT. Its translation is CASSPQGSGSGNTIYF.

This clone appeared a few times. The chain recombines TRBV5-1 with TRBJ2-7, with 13 bases that match TRBD2. The V gene end was trimmed by 0 bases and the J gene end by 0 bases; junction bases not matched to a gene: 6. Germline V CDR1 and CDR2: SGHRS, YFSETQ. This CDR3 comprises 18 residues. DNA of the CDR3: TGCGCCAGCAGCTTGGGACTAGCGGGAGGCTCCGGCTCCTACGAGCAGTACTTC. Translation gives CASSLGLAGGSGSYEQYF.

This rearrangement joins TRBV5-1 to TRBJ1-1, with TRBD1 as a possible D gene (5 bases). The CDR3 extends over 13 amino acids. CDR1 is SGHRS, CDR2 YFSETQ, per germline. V gave up 5 bases and J gave up 5 bases, with 13 bases separating them. CDR3 sequence: CASRGRVDTEAFF. DNA for the CDR3: TGCGCCAGCAGAGGCAGGGTTGATACTGAAGCTTTCTTT.

The chain combines TRBV6-2 or TRBV6-3 with TRBJ2-5; a possible D gene is TRBD1 (6 bases). This CDR3 contains 13 residues. The germline gives CDR1 MNHEY, CDR2 SVGEGT. Trimming took off 4 bases at V and 2 bases at J, with 8 bases between the two ends. CDR3 sequence: CASSLDSQETQYF. The DNA for the CDR3 is TGTGCCAGCAGTTTGGACAGTCAAGAGACCCAGTACTTC.

The chain couples TRBV30 to TRBJ2-1, with D perhaps TRBD2 (5 bases). Trimming cost V 2 bases and J 3 bases, with 14 bases left between them. This CDR3 has 15 residues. Germline V gives CDR1 GTSNPN, CDR2 SVGIG (reference sequence). The CDR3 coding sequence is TGTGCCTGGAGTTCTACCCTTCGGGGCTACAATGAGCAGTTCTTC. This gives the protein CAWSSTLRGYNEQFF.

CDR3 sequence reads: CASSYWTGGMNTEAFF. In DNA, the CDR3 is TGTGCCAGCAGTTACTGGACAGGGGGAATGAACACTGAAGCTTTCTTT. The chain combines TRBV6-2 or TRBV6-3 with TRBJ1-1, with TRBD1 matching 10 bases. Germline-derived CDR1 and CDR2 are MNHEY and SVGEGT. Trimming at V came to 1 base and at J to 0 bases, leaving 2 bases not matched to a gene. The CDR3 has 16 residues.

This clone was counted only a few times. V and J are TRBV7-8 and TRBJ1-6; possibly TRBD1 for D (5 bases). Trimming removed 5 bases from V and 7 bases from J, with 15 bases in between. Germline CDR1 SGHVS, CDR2 FQNEAQ. The CDR3 sequence is 15 residues long. In DNA form, the CDR3 reads TGTGCCAGCAGCCCGGACACCCTGGAAAATTCACCCCTCCACTTT. This codes for CASSPDTLENSPLHF.

V is TRBV5-4 and J is TRBJ2-2; TRBD1 is a possible D gene (7 bases). This CDR3 is built from 17 residues. CDR1 is SGHNT and CDR2 is YYREEE in the germline V gene (reference sequence). The V end was cut by 0 bases, the J end by 4 bases, with 16 bases between. The CDR3 DNA is TGTGCCAGCAGCTTGGCCAACAGACAGGGAGGCACCGGGGAGCTGTTTTTT. Amino acids: CASSLANRQGGTGELFF.

The V gene is TRBV30, the J gene TRBJ2-3; 9 bases match TRBD1. Germline CDR1 GTSNPN, CDR2 SVGIG (reference sequence). CDR3 length: 15 residues. Germline trimming cut 2 bases from V and 6 bases from J; bases unmatched to any gene: 9. For the CDR3, the DNA is TGTGCCTGGAGTACTAAGGGACAGGGTTCGGATACGCAGTATTTT. Residues: CAWSTKGQGSDTQYF. The full variable domain, completed using reference TRBV30 and TRBJ2-3, is SQTIHQWPATLVQPVGSPLSLECTVEGTSNPNLYWYRQAAGRGLQLLFYSVGIGQISSEVPQNLSASRPQDRQFILSSKKLLLSDSGFYLCAWSTKGQGSDTQYFGPGTRLTVL.

The chain uses TRBV19 and TRBJ1-5, with 11 bases aligning to TRBD1. The CDR3 contains 22 residues. Germline values: CDR1 LNHDA, CDR2 SQIVND (reference sequence). V was pared by 3 bases and J by 2 bases, with 21 bases of the junction left unmatched. For the CDR3, the DNA is TGTGCCAGTAGTATGGGGGGCGGGACAGGGGGTGACCTTTTCGTGGGCAATCAGCCCCAGCATTTT. It specifies CASSMGGGTGGDLFVGNQPQHF.

The rearrangement uses TRBV9 and TRBJ2-3; D gene uncertain. The V gene lost 3 bases and the J gene lost 1 base, with 3 bases spanning the gap. Germline CDR1 and CDR2: SGDLS and YYNGEE. The length of the CDR3 is 12 residues. The CDR3 loop reads CASSAGTDTQYF. The CDR3 DNA sequence: TGTGCCAGCAGCGCAGGCACAGATACGCAGTATTTT.

The chain joins TRBV6-2 or TRBV6-3 to TRBJ2-7; 7 positions match TRBD2. With V trimmed by 1 base and J by 7 bases, 10 bases remained unmatched. The germline V gene encodes CDR1 MNHEY and CDR2 SVGEGT. CDR3 length: 15 amino acids. CDR3 region: CASSYLGLRSGEQYF. For the CDR3, the DNA is TGTGCCAGCAGTTACTTGGGACTAAGGTCGGGGGAGCAGTACTTC.

The chain recombines TRBV18 with TRBJ1-3; 8 bases map to TRBD1. CDR1 is KGHSH, CDR2 LQKENI, per germline. The CDR3 contains 18 residues. After removal of 3 bases from V and 1 base from J, the junction contained 11 bases not matched to a gene. The CDR3, as DNA: TGTGCCAGCTCACCTCGTGGGCAGGGGGCGAGTTCTGGAAACACCATATATTTT. Protein sequence: CASSPRGQGASSGNTIYF. The full variable domain, completed using reference TRBV18 and TRBJ1-3, is NAGVMQNPRHLVRRRGQEARLRCSPMKGHSHVYWYRQLPEEGLKFMVYLQKENIIDESGMPKERFSAEFPKEGPSILRIQQVVRGDSAAYFCASSPRGQGASSGNTIYFGEGSWLTVV.

The rearrangement links TRBV5-5 to TRBJ1-2, with TRBD1 matching over 9 bases. V shed 0 bases, J shed 2 bases, and the junction held 2 bases outside the gene matches. CDR1 and CDR2 (germline): SGHKS, YYEKEE (reference sequence). The CDR3 is 15 amino acids. CDR3 protein: CASSLVGTGNYGYTF. In DNA, the CDR3 is TGTGCCAGCAGCTTGGTCGGGACAGGGAACTATGGCTACACCTTC.

The V and J genes are TRBV9 and TRBJ2-7; 12 nucleotides match TRBD2. CDR1 is SGDLS, CDR2 YYNGEE, per germline. Trimming cost V 7 bases and J 6 bases; bases outside gene matches: 14. The CDR3 has 16 residues. In nucleotides, the CDR3 is TGTGCCAGCGGCGCGGGGCTAGCGGGAGGGCTGTCCGAGCAGTACTTC. Translation gives CASGAGLAGGLSEQYF.

This chain connects TRBV27 to TRBJ2-7; 10 bases are shared with TRBD1. The CDR3 runs 14 residues. Germline V gene sequence: CDR1 MNHEY, CDR2 SMNVEV (reference sequence). V shed 6 bases, J shed 3 bases, and the junction held 5 bases outside the gene matches. DNA for the CDR3: TGTGCCAGCAGCGGGACAGGGGTCGGCTACGAGCAGTACTTC. This gives the protein CASSGTGVGYEQYF.

The chain links TRBV7-2 to TRBJ1-2, with D hard to call. CDR1 SGHTA and CDR2 FQGNSA come from the germline V gene. V lost 1 base, J lost 0 bases, and 9 bases lay in between. The CDR3 has 15 residues. For the CDR3, the DNA is TGTGCCAGCAGCTTAGGAGCCGTACCTAACTATGGCTACACCTTC. Protein product: CASSLGAVPNYGYTF.

CDR3 residues: CASSSRDNFYEQYF. CDR3 sequence (DNA): TGTGCCAGCAGCTCCCGGGACAATTTCTACGAGCAGTACTTC. The V call is TRBV7-9, the J call TRBJ2-7, with D possibly matching TRBD1 (6 bases). This CDR3 contains 14 residues. The germline V gene has CDR1 SEHNR and CDR2 FQNEAQ (reference sequence). V was cut by 4 bases and J by 3 bases, with 13 bases left in between.

This chain joins TRBV27 and TRBJ2-7; 7 nucleotides agree with TRBD1. The CDR3 consists of 14 residues. Germline CDR1 is MNHEY and CDR2 is SMNVEV (reference sequence). The V segment lost 0 bases and the J segment 2 bases; nucleotides outside the gene matches: 1. Written as DNA, the CDR3 is TGTGCCAGCAGTTTATCACAGGGGACCTACGAGCAGTACTTC. Its protein is CASSLSQGTYEQYF.

This chain links TRBV5-1 with TRBJ2-5; TRBD2 matches at 10 bases. Germline CDR1 reads SGHRS; CDR2 reads YFSETQ. J was trimmed by 4 bases and V by 2 bases; bases with no gene match: 5. There are 15 residues in the CDR3. The CDR3 reads CASSFGLAEIETQYF. The DNA for the CDR3 is TGCGCCAGCAGCTTTGGACTAGCGGAGATAGAGACCCAGTACTTC. The variable domain in full, with the rest retrieved from reference TRBV5-1 and TRBJ2-5, is KAGVTQTPRYLIKTRGQQVTLSCSPISGHRSVSWYQQTPGQGLQFLFEYFSETQRNKGNFPGRFSGRQFSNSRSEMNVSTLELGDSALYLCASSFGLAEIETQYFGPGTRLLVL.

The chain couples TRBV5-1 to TRBJ2-5; D remains ambiguous. This CDR3 comprises 13 residues. V was clipped by 5 bases and J by 1 base, with 9 bases between them. The germline V gene has CDR1 SGHRS and CDR2 YFSETQ. CDR3 residues: CASRWAAQETQYF. The CDR3 DNA sequence: TGCGCCAGCAGATGGGCAGCCCAAGAGACCCAGTACTTC.

This sequence joins TRBV5-1 and TRBJ2-1, with D perhaps matching TRBD1 (6 bases). Germline assignment: CDR1 SGHRS and CDR2 YFSETQ. The V end was cut by 5 bases, the J end by 4 bases, with 10 bases between. This CDR3 has 13 amino acids. The CDR3 DNA reads as TGCGCCAGCAGTTCCGGACAGTACAATGAGCAGTTCTTC. It encodes CASSSGQYNEQFF.

This clone came up a few times. The chain joins TRBV19 to TRBJ1-6; D ambiguous. Germline V lookup: CDR1 LNHDA, CDR2 SQIVND (reference sequence). This CDR3 contains 14 residues. The germline V and J ends were trimmed by 3 bases and 7 bases, with 10 bases remaining between them. CDR3 coding DNA: TGTGCCAGTAGTATGGAGGGTGGCAATTCACCCCTCCACTTT. It yields the protein CASSMEGGNSPLHF.

The chain employs TRBV28 and TRBJ2-2; D possibly corresponds to TRBD1 (5 bases). The CDR3 has 15 residues. Germline V CDR1 and CDR2: MDHEN, SYDVKM. The V end lost 0 bases, the J end lost 4 bases, and 9 bases lay between the germline ends. This CDR3 reads CASSLWGRLTGELFF. The CDR3 DNA reads as TGTGCCAGCAGTTTATGGGGGCGACTCACCGGGGAGCTGTTTTTT.

The V call is TRBV3-1 (or the pseudogene TRBV3-2), the J call TRBJ2-5; a possible D gene is TRBD2 (6 bases). Germline V gene data show CDR1 as LGHDT and CDR2 as YNNKEL (reference sequence). The CDR3 covers 16 residues. With 4 bases removed from V and 4 bases from J, the gap between germline ends came to 19 bases. The CDR3 spells CASSLSLQRVGETQYF. CDR3 DNA: TGTGCCAGCAGCCTGAGCCTCCAGCGGGTGGGAGAGACCCAGTACTTC.

The rearrangement joins TRBV5-6 to TRBJ2-7; 12 bases agree with TRBD2. CDR3 length: 15 residues. Germline V gene sequence: CDR1 SGHDT, CDR2 YYEEEE. V dropped 0 bases and J dropped 7; count of bases not matched to a gene: 5. CDR3 sequence reads: CASSLELAGGREQYF. CDR3 coding DNA: TGTGCCAGCAGCTTGGAACTAGCGGGGGGTCGAGAGCAGTACTTC.

This chain uses TRBV7-2 with TRBJ2-1; maybe TRBD2 (6 bases). Germline V CDR1 and CDR2: SGHTA, FQGNSA. CDR3 length: 17 residues. Trimming removed 5 bases from V and 8 bases from J, with 25 bases in between. CDR3 coding DNA: TGTGCCAGCAGCGACGGGACCGGCGGAGGGACTTGGGATGAGCAGTTCTTC. This sequence encodes CASSDGTGGGTWDEQFF.